One and the same sample provided the 5 T cell receptor beta chains below, sequenced in a study of cytomegalovirus exposure and HLA in healthy donors. Use of 60 Vbeta and 13 Jbeta primers characterized the PCR. Sequenced by immunoSEQ multiplex PCR; TCRdb stores in-frame clones only, minus some. The sample lists 130,000 or so clones, 60% to 80% occurring once. Material: PBMCs. The receptors stem from a female donor in good health and CMV-seronegative.

This sequence joins TRBV5-1 and TRBJ1-1; 8 bases line up with TRBD1. Germline V gives CDR1 SGHRS, CDR2 YFSETQ. The CDR3 sequence is 14 residues long. The V gene end was trimmed by 3 bases and the J gene end by 1 base; junction bases not matched to a gene: 2. CDR3 sequence (DNA): TGCGCCAGCAGCTGGGACAGGCGGAACACTGAAGCTTTCTTT. As protein: CASSWDRRNTEAFF.

The chain employs TRBV27 and TRBJ2-1; 8 nucleotides line up with TRBD2. The length of the CDR3 is 15 residues. Germline CDR1 MNHEY, CDR2 SMNVEV (reference sequence). Trimming took 5 bases from V and 3 from J; bases not matched to a gene: 6. The CDR3 is CASSHLAGNYNEQFF. CDR3 DNA: TGTGCCAGCAGTCACTTAGCGGGAAACTACAATGAGCAGTTCTTC.

The V gene is TRBV7-9, the J gene TRBJ2-1; D is undetermined. This CDR3 comprises 11 residues. Looked up from germline, CDR1 is SEHNR and CDR2 is FQNEAQ (reference sequence). V dropped 4 bases and J dropped 5 bases, with 3 bases sitting between them. CDR3 coding DNA: TGTGCCAGCAGCTCTCACAATGAGCAGTTCTTC. Translated, it gives CASSSHNEQFF.

In this sample, this clone turned up a few times. This chain uses TRBV6-5 with TRBJ1-1; D gene uncertain. Germline V lookup: CDR1 MNHEY, CDR2 SVGAGI. V lost 6 bases and J lost 1, with 12 bases in between. The CDR3 totals 14 residues. The CDR3 here is CASRLLDWNTEAFF. The CDR3 coding sequence is TGTGCCAGCAGACTCCTGGACTGGAACACTGAAGCTTTCTTT.

The chain employs TRBV7-9 and TRBJ2-3; TRBD1 aligns across 8 bases. CDR3 size: 16 residues. Germline CDR1 SEHNR, CDR2 FQNEAQ (reference sequence). With V trimmed by 6 bases and J by 3 bases, 11 bases remained unmatched. The CDR3 spells CASSRPGQGGTDTQYF. The DNA of the CDR3 is TGTGCCAGCAGTCGCCCTGGACAGGGTGGGACAGATACGCAGTATTTT.